This T cell receptor (beta chain) was profiled in a study of monozygotic twins with inflammatory bowel disease. For each CDR3 protein, TCRdb gives one entry from its re-call of the 5' RACE reads, without DNA. Across a few hundred thousand distinct CDR3 sequences, the top ten clones capture approximately 2.8% of the sample. The CDR3 sequence is 14 residues long. The sequenced sample consisted of blood. This sequence joins TRBV12-3 or TRBV12-4 and TRBJ1-5. The sequence came from a human donor with ulcerative colitis or Crohn's disease, or a healthy co-twin of an affected twin (not recorded which). This CDR3 is CASSGGDRPLNQHF.